Following are 9 T cell receptor beta chains from one sample sequenced in a study of low-dose radiotherapy and immunotherapy resistance in tumors. TRAV- and TRBV-specific primers were used for first-strand cDNA, which covered alpha and beta chains. A roughly 20-cycle PCR with a constant-region primer and V-primer adapter amplified TCRs. TCRdb reanalysed the reads using MiXCR and keeps one entry per CDR3 protein. The data show around 18,000 distinct CDR3 sequences, around two thirds seen once. Receptors originate from a human donor with advanced metastatic prostate, ovarian, gallbladder or colorectal cancer (not recorded which). This table probably holds off-target reads from a library built for another chain.

The chain joins TRBV6-1 to TRBJ2-3; D unresolved. Trimming took 6 bases from V and 5 from J, leaving 6 bases between them. Germline V gene sequence: CDR1 MNHNS, CDR2 SASEGT. The CDR3 runs to 11 residues. CDR3 region: CASRARDTQYF. CDR3 coding DNA: TGTGCCAGCAGGGCAAGAGATACGCAGTATTTT.

The CDR3 region is CASSLAGWTGNTEAFF. For the CDR3, the DNA is TGTGCCAGCAGTTTAGCGGGATGGACAGGGAACACTGAAGCTTTCTTT. The chain carries TRBV12-3 or TRBV12-4 and TRBJ1-1; 7 positions agree with TRBD1. This CDR3 contains 16 residues. The J segment lost 1 base and the V segment lost 0 bases, leaving 5 bases of the junction unmatched.

The V gene is TRBV19, the J gene TRBJ1-1, with D uncertain. The CDR3 contains 16 residues. V was pared by 2 bases and J by 2 bases, with 15 bases between. The germline CDR1 and CDR2 sequences are LNHDA and SQIVND (reference sequence). The CDR3 loop is CASSIRTPAANTEAFF. The CDR3 DNA follows: TGTGCCAGTAGTATAAGGACCCCAGCCGCCAACACTGAAGCTTTCTTT.

The rearrangement uses TRBV12-3 or TRBV12-4 and TRBJ1-2, with 10 bases matching TRBD1. CDR3 length: 15 amino acids. Unmatched junction bases numbered 7, after V lost 5 bases and J lost 4 bases. Here the CDR3 reads CASSPTGGSGYGYTF. In nucleotides, the CDR3 is TGTGCCAGCAGTCCGACAGGGGGCTCAGGCTATGGCTACACCTTC.

This rearrangement joins TRBV29-1 to TRBJ2-5; a possible D gene is TRBD2 (5 bases). The CDR3 runs 13 residues. V gave up 4 bases and J gave up 4 bases, with 13 bases separating them. The V gene's germline CDR1 is SQVTM and CDR2 ANQGSEA. The CDR3 reads CSVGTRVGETQYF. The CDR3 bases are TGCAGCGTTGGGACTCGAGTTGGAGAGACCCAGTACTTC.

The CDR3 bases are TGTGCCAGCAACGACGGGGGAGGGAGCGTCCACGAGCAGTACTTC. Encoded protein: CASNDGGGSVHEQYF. The gene calls are TRBV6-8 and TRBJ2-7; 7 positions agree with TRBD2. V lost 7 bases to trimming and J lost 5 bases; unmatched junction nucleotides: 14. The CDR3 is made up of 15 amino acids. The germline CDR1 and CDR2 sequences are MNHGY and SAAAGT.

The genes are TRBV12-3 or TRBV12-4 and TRBJ1-3, with D perhaps matching TRBD1 (6 bases). The CDR3 loop spans 14 amino acids. Trimming left V 3 bases short and J 5 bases short, with 11 bases between. CDR3 bases: TGTGCCAGCAGTTTTGACAGGCCCAGAAACACCATATATTTT. It specifies CASSFDRPRNTIYF.

The chain joins TRBV4-2 to TRBJ1-3; 10 bases are shared with TRBD1. Germline values: CDR1 LGHNA, CDR2 YNFKEQ. The CDR3 totals 18 residues. V trimming: 6 bases; J trimming: 3 bases; junction bases outside the gene matches: 14. The CDR3 DNA is TGTGCCAGCAGTCACGGACTGGACAGGGGGATTGTTGGAAACACCATATATTTT. Translated: CASSHGLDRGIVGNTIYF.

This sequence joins TRBV29-1 and TRBJ2-1, with 9 bases lining up with TRBD2. J lost 10 bases, V lost 3 bases, and 10 bases had no gene match. Germline V gene data show CDR1 as SQVTM and CDR2 as ANQGSEA. CDR3 size: 14 residues. The DNA of the CDR3 is TGCAGCGTTGAGTGGTTAGCGGGAGTGGGGGAGCAGTTCTTC. As protein: CSVEWLAGVGEQFF.